This is a list of T cell receptor beta chains from one sample in a study of CD8 T cells in ankylosing spondylitis. TCRdb passed the 5' RACE reads through MiXCR, listing each CDR3 protein once. The data show 230,000 or so distinct CDR3 sequences, 24% seen once. The sample comprised blood, either unsorted or a sorted T cell fraction (not recorded which). Receptors were obtained from a male donor with ankylosing spondylitis or in good health (not recorded which). Both conserved end residues are part of each CDR3. A D gene is named only where the DNA matches it firmly. Expanded clones get a size class; other rows say once, few or many, or leave the size out.

J gene | V gene | clone size | D gene | CDR3 length | CDR3 protein | CDR3 DNA
TRBJ2-6 | TRBV12-3/TRBV12-4 | . | . | 14 | CASRLRFGANVLTF | TGTGCCAGCAGGTTACGGTTTGGGGCCAACGTCCTGACTTTC
TRBJ1-2 | TRBV29-1 | many | . | 12 | CSVRGKSYGYTF | TGCAGCGTGAGGGGAAAGAGCTATGGCTACACCTTC
TRBJ1-4 | TRBV20-1 | . | TRBD1 | 14 | CSASPDRGEEKLFF | TGCAGTGCTTCCCCCGACAGGGGCGAGGAAAAACTGTTTTTT
TRBJ1-3 | TRBV12-3/TRBV12-4 | many | TRBD1 | 14 | CASSSQGTGNTIYF | TGTGCCAGCAGCTCACAGGGGACTGGAAACACCATATATTTT
TRBJ2-3 | TRBV24-1 | once | . | 13 | CATSDMALGTQYF | TGTGCCACCAGTGATATGGCGTTAGGTACGCAGTATTTT
TRBJ1-3 | TRBV20-1 | . | . | 14 | CSAKDSSSGNTIYF | TGCAGTGCTAAGGACTCAAGCTCTGGAAACACCATATATTTT
TRBJ2-2 | TRBV5-1 | many | . | 15 | CASSLVQANTGELFF | TGCGCCAGCAGCTTGGTACAGGCTAACACCGGGGAGCTGTTTTTT
TRBJ2-7 | TRBV20-1 | . | . | 14 | CSVPDRQISYEQYF | TGCAGTGTCCCCGATAGACAGATCTCCTACGAGCAGTACTTC
TRBJ2-5 | TRBV12-3/TRBV12-4 | . | . | 16 | CASTSLGGWPEETQYF | TGTGCCAGCACTTCACTCGGAGGCTGGCCCGAAGAGACCCAGTACTTC
TRBJ2-7 | TRBV12-3/TRBV12-4 | many | . | 15 | CASSLTWRAVYEQYF | TGTGCCAGCAGTTTAACGTGGAGAGCGGTCTACGAGCAGTACTTC
TRBJ2-7 | TRBV10-3 | . | . | 14 | CAISESWGPYEQYF | TGTGCCATCAGTGAGTCATGGGGCCCCTACGAGCAGTACTTC
TRBJ1-3 | TRBV10-2 | many | . | 15 | CASSDVAPSGNTIYF | TGCGCCAGCAGTGATGTGGCACCCTCTGGAAACACCATATATTTT
TRBJ2-3 | TRBV7-2 | many | TRBD2 | 15 | CASSWKAGGPDTQYF | TGTGCCAGCAGCTGGAAAGCGGGGGGGCCGGATACGCAGTATTTT
TRBJ2-2 | TRBV3-1 | . | TRBD1 | 15 | CASREGQGGTGELFF | TGTGCCAGCAGGGAAGGACAGGGTGGGACCGGGGAGCTGTTTTTT
TRBJ1-5 | TRBV5-1 | many | . | 15 | CASSLYGDSNQPQHF | TGCGCCAGCAGCTTGTACGGGGATAGCAATCAGCCCCAGCATTTT
TRBJ1-6 | TRBV28 | . | TRBD1 | 15 | CASSLWDRLNSPLHF | TGTGCCAGCAGTTTGTGGGACAGACTAAATTCACCCCTCCACTTT
TRBJ2-3 | TRBV20-1 | few | TRBD1 | 12 | CSANTGGDTQYF | TGCAGTGCTAACACAGGGGGGGATACGCAGTATTTT
TRBJ1-1 | TRBV20-1 | many | . | 14 | CSAETDSPNTEAFF | TGCAGTGCAGAGACGGACAGCCCGAACACTGAAGCTTTCTTT
TRBJ2-4 | TRBV29-1 | many | . | 9 | CSVEGFQYF | TGCAGCGTTGAGGGCTTTCAGTACTTC
TRBJ2-1 | TRBV20-1 | . | TRBD2 | 14 | CSARVGTSLNEQFF | TGCAGTGCTAGAGTTGGGACTAGCCTGAATGAGCAGTTCTTC
TRBJ2-3 | TRBV20-1 | many | TRBD2 | 16 | CSARDPGTRGSDTQYF | TGCAGTGCTAGAGATCCTGGGACTAGGGGATCAGATACGCAGTATTTT
TRBJ1-4 | TRBV7-2 | many | TRBD1 | 14 | CASSWGQGGEKLFF | TGTGCCAGCAGCTGGGGACAGGGGGGTGAAAAACTGTTTTTT
TRBJ2-2 | TRBV12-3/TRBV12-4 | many | TRBD1 | 15 | CASRGTGGSTGELFF | TGTGCCAGCAGGGGGACAGGGGGATCAACCGGGGAGCTGTTTTTT
TRBJ2-3 | TRBV29-1 | . | . | 15 | CSVESAPESTDTQYF | TGCAGCGTTGAATCGGCCCCGGAGAGCACAGATACGCAGTATTTT
TRBJ2-7 | TRBV12-3/TRBV12-4 | few | . | 12 | CASGEGVDEQYF | TGTGCCAGCGGTGAAGGGGTTGACGAGCAGTACTTC
TRBJ2-7 | TRBV18 | many | . | 15 | CASSPPLIPGGEQYF | TGTGCCAGCTCACCACCTCTTATTCCGGGCGGCGAGCAGTACTTC
TRBJ2-7 | TRBV10-3 | . | . | 15 | CAISDWGATSYEQYF | TGTGCCATCAGTGATTGGGGGGCTACCTCCTACGAGCAGTACTTC
TRBJ2-7 | TRBV12-3/TRBV12-4 | . | . | 16 | CASSLGVGGRNYEQYF | TGTGCCAGCAGTTTAGGCGTGGGGGGACGGAATTACGAGCAGTACTTC
TRBJ2-3 | TRBV6-4 | . | . | 16 | CASSPSDRSGMDTQYF | TGTGCCAGCAGTCCCAGCGACAGATCTGGTATGGATACGCAGTATTTT
TRBJ2-5 | TRBV7-2 | . | TRBD2 | 17 | CASRNRTSGGAGETQYF | TGTGCCAGCAGAAACAGGACTAGCGGGGGGGCCGGAGAGACCCAGTACTTC
TRBJ2-7 | TRBV2 | . | TRBD2 | 15 | CASRVLAGGPYEQYF | TGTGCCAGCAGAGTACTAGCGGGGGGGCCTTACGAGCAGTACTTC
TRBJ1-3 | TRBV6-5 | few | . | 14 | CASSSTDSGNTIYF | TGTGCCAGCAGTTCGACAGACTCTGGAAACACCATATATTTT
TRBJ2-7 | TRBV20-1 | few | . | 14 | CSAETGTEYYEQYF | TGCAGTGCTGAAACCGGGACGGAGTATTACGAGCAGTACTTC
TRBJ2-1 | TRBV29-1 | many | . | 16 | CSVGDFRQTTYNEQFF | TGCAGCGTCGGCGATTTCAGACAGACCACCTACAATGAGCAGTTCTTC
TRBJ2-3 | TRBV20-1 | . | . | 16 | CSVEFGRAKNTDTQYF | TGCAGTGTAGAATTTGGCCGAGCGAAAAACACAGATACGCAGTATTTT
TRBJ2-1 | TRBV12-3/TRBV12-4 | . | TRBD2 | 15 | CASAFSGGGLNEQFF | TGTGCCAGCGCCTTTAGCGGGGGGGGTCTTAATGAGCAGTTCTTC
TRBJ2-7 | TRBV27 | few | TRBD1 | 14 | CASTRRDRTYEQYF | TGTGCCAGCACACGCCGGGACAGGACCTACGAGCAGTACTTC
TRBJ2-5 | TRBV10-3 | many | . | 11 | CAISDQETQYF | TGTGCCATCAGTGACCAAGAGACCCAGTACTTC
TRBJ2-7 | TRBV20-1 | many | . | 13 | CSARDEAGGEQYF | TGCAGTGCTAGAGATGAGGCAGGGGGGGAGCAGTACTTC
TRBJ1-2 | TRBV6-5 | . | . | 14 | CASSYSERPYGYTF | TGTGCCAGCAGTTACTCGGAAAGGCCCTATGGCTACACCTTC
TRBJ2-7 | TRBV4-1 | many | . | 13 | CASSIAVSDEQYF | TGCGCCAGCAGCATCGCCGTTAGCGACGAGCAGTACTTC
TRBJ1-5 | TRBV12-3/TRBV12-4 | many | . | 15 | CASSLVMGSNQPQHF | TGTGCCAGCAGTTTAGTGATGGGTAGCAATCAGCCCCAGCATTTT
TRBJ2-7 | TRBV5-1 | . | TRBD2 | 14 | CASSLREGSHEQYF | TGCGCCAGCAGCCTCAGGGAGGGTAGTCACGAGCAGTACTTC
TRBJ2-3 | TRBV20-1 | . | . | 14 | CSARTQLAADTQYF | TGCAGTGCTAGAACTCAACTAGCAGCAGATACGCAGTATTTT
TRBJ2-7 | TRBV29-1 | few | . | 11 | CSVAGQYEQYF | TGCAGCGTTGCAGGCCAGTACGAGCAGTACTTC
TRBJ2-1 | TRBV12-3/TRBV12-4 | . | . | 13 | CASSYGSKDGQFF | TGTGCCAGCAGCTACGGGAGTAAGGATGGGCAGTTCTTC
TRBJ1-2 | TRBV20-1 | many | . | 14 | CSALSRREGYGYTF | TGCAGTGCCCTTAGCCGTCGGGAGGGCTATGGCTACACCTTC